These T cell receptor beta chains were read from a single sample in a study of CD8+CD57+ T cells in acquired aplastic anemia. TCRdb analysed the reads with MiXCR anew, one entry per CDR3 protein. The data hold around 200,000 distinct CDR3 sequences, with 40% to 50% observed a single time. Sequenced input: sorted CD4+, CD8+, or CD8+CD57+ T cells (not recorded which) from PBMCs. The receptors here all came from a human donor with aplastic anemia. Both conserved end residues are trimmed from each CDR3. A row's size may be missing; if present it is once, few, many or a size class.

clone_size j_call v_call cdr3_aa
many TRBJ2-2 TRBV12-3/TRBV12-4 ASLSHARFSGRADTGELF
. TRBJ1-1 TRBV25-1 ASRGRGWGITEAF
. TRBJ1-4 TRBV7-9 ASSLQWNEKLF
few TRBJ2-5 TRBV6-1 ASSQDFQETQY
many TRBJ1-1 TRBV7-9 ASSLGRVTEAF
. TRBJ2-3 TRBV10-2 ARSESRTTDTQY
. TRBJ1-6 TRBV12-5 ASGGDLTPYNSPLH
few TRBJ2-7 TRBV20-1 SARGLAGSYEQY
. TRBJ1-2 TRBV25-1 ASSEFGGSYGYT
. TRBJ2-7 TRBV12-3/TRBV12-4 ASSPRERGIRAGEYEQY
. TRBJ1-1 TRBV15 ATSRDRGGEAF
. TRBJ2-7 TRBV15 AARSGGGTYEQY
few TRBJ1-1 TRBV5-1 ASSETMNTEAF
many TRBJ2-5 TRBV20-1 SARESPFVAGGIQETQY
few TRBJ1-1 TRBV30 AWSVQIGHVAF
many TRBJ1-1 TRBV20-1 SARDNRDEAF
many TRBJ2-7 TRBV2 ASSRDREREQY
. TRBJ1-6 TRBV5-6 ASSSDRGAGGYNSPLH
. TRBJ2-7 TRBV11-2 ASTFDPPYEQY
many TRBJ1-5 TRBV19 ASSISHRQINQPQH
. TRBJ2-7 TRBV6-1 ASSEQRQLHSYEQY
many TRBJ2-2 TRBV24-1 ATSDPLRDRVGELF
few TRBJ2-3 TRBV30 AWSVWEADTQY
few TRBJ1-1 TRBV2 ASSTYPTAAF
once TRBJ2-1 TRBV20-1 SARRNRGWMVNEQF
. TRBJ1-5 TRBV4-2 ASSGGGAGQPQH
. TRBJ2-5 TRBV7-6 ASSFAPKTSGGNQETQY
. TRBJ2-1 TRBV4-2 ASSQLAGIYNEQF
. TRBJ2-2 TRBV6-5 ASISDRGTGELF
. TRBJ2-5 TRBV29-1 SVLRETQY
. TRBJ2-1 TRBV9 ASSVGGLGEQF
. TRBJ2-2 TRBV24-1 ATSDIGNTGELF
. TRBJ1-5 TRBV12-3/TRBV12-4 ASSQGNSNQPQH
. TRBJ2-1 TRBV24-1 ATSDGGRASNEQF
many TRBJ1-1 TRBV2 ASTTARNTEAF
. TRBJ2-7 TRBV7-2 ASSLKAYEQY
once TRBJ2-1 TRBV29-1 SVEGFSGRSYNEQF
many TRBJ1-2 TRBV6-1 ASRLGTGGYT
. TRBJ1-1 TRBV29-1 SVHTRDRVFNTEAF
once TRBJ2-7 TRBV7-9 ASSLARYTEQY
many TRBJ2-7 TRBV10-3 AISEGRETYEQY
many TRBJ2-7 TRBV4-2 ASSQAKLAGDTYEQY
. TRBJ2-1 TRBV29-1 SVDHRLARSSYNEQF
. TRBJ2-7 TRBV2 ASSGTSGSYEQY
many TRBJ2-3 TRBV9 ASSVGSAPSTDTQY
. TRBJ2-5 TRBV29-1 SVAVGDVETQY
. TRBJ1-1 TRBV7-9 ASSSGSMNTEAF
many TRBJ1-2 TRBV5-1 ASSSLTLGTGYGYT
. TRBJ2-7 TRBV20-1 SLRLAGSYEQY
many TRBJ2-7 TRBV12-3/TRBV12-4 ASRAGRAISYEQY
many TRBJ2-1 TRBV14 ASSHRRDYYNEQF
. TRBJ2-1 TRBV10-2 ASRAPSEQF
. TRBJ2-2 TRBV5-1 AGSLGDTATGELF
. TRBJ1-2 TRBV19 ASSKDYYGYT
. TRBJ1-5 TRBV15 ATSSHRGRDQPQR